Listed below are T cell receptor beta chains from one sample, sequenced in a study of spatial heterogeneity in lung cancer. TCRdb recomputed calls from the 5' RACE reads with MiXCR, one row per CDR3 protein. The sample gives over a thousand distinct CDR3 sequences, 15% of which show up once; roughly an eighth is in the top ten. The source material was lung tumor tissue, sampled at surgery. The receptors here all came from a male donor with early-stage non-small cell lung cancer. Each CDR3 is given with its conserved first and last residue. A D gene is named only where the DNA matches it firmly. For some rows the clone size is stated as once, few or many, or as a class when expanded; others skip it.

v_gene	abundance	j_gene	d_gene	CDR3aa	CDR3nt
TRBV2	medium-sized	TRBJ1-5	NA	CASSDDSNQPQHF	TGTGCCAGCAGTGATGACAGTAATCAGCCCCAGCATTTT
TRBV5-1	medium-sized	TRBJ1-2	NA	CASSFQGQDGYTF	TGCGCCAGCAGCTTTCAGGGTCAGGATGGCTACACCTTC
TRBV6-5	medium-sized	TRBJ2-2	TRBD1	CASRTGTGGRTGELFF	TGTGCCAGCAGAACTGGGACAGGGGGGAGAACCGGGGAGCTGTTTTTT
TRBV29-1	few	TRBJ2-7	NA	CSVKWTDYEQYF	TGCAGCGTTAAATGGACAGACTACGAGCAGTACTTC
TRBV5-1	medium-sized	TRBJ2-1	TRBD2	CASSLASGGFDEQFF	TGCGCCAGCAGCTTGGCTAGCGGGGGGTTCGATGAGCAGTTCTTC
TRBV29-1	medium-sized	TRBJ2-5	TRBD1	CSVEGITRTGSGETQYF	TGCAGCGTTGAAGGCATTACGCGGACAGGGTCTGGAGAGACCCAGTACTTC
TRBV29-1	large	TRBJ2-7	TRBD1	CSIRTGKAYEQYF	TGCAGCATCCGGACAGGGAAAGCCTACGAGCAGTACTTC
TRBV4-3	medium-sized	TRBJ2-1	NA	CASSQEEGYEQFF	TGCGCCAGCAGCCAAGAAGAGGGGTATGAGCAGTTCTTC
TRBV7-2	large	TRBJ2-2	TRBD1	CASSPRTGGTGELFF	TGTGCCAGCAGCCCGCGGACAGGGGGCACCGGGGAGCTGTTTTTT
TRBV2	large	TRBJ2-3	TRBD1	CASSLDRGGDTQYF	TGTGCCAGCAGTTTGGACAGGGGAGGGGATACGCAGTATTTT
TRBV28	large	TRBJ1-5	TRBD1	CASSWTGGNQPQHF	TGTGCCAGCAGTTGGACAGGGGGCAATCAGCCCCAGCATTTT
TRBV5-5	NA	TRBJ1-1	TRBD1	CASRQLTGGTEAFF	TGTGCCAGCAGACAACTCACAGGGGGGACTGAAGCTTTCTTT
TRBV19	large	TRBJ1-4	NA	CASSMSRTGEKLFF	TGTGCCAGTAGTATGAGCCGGACGGGAGAAAAACTGTTTTTT
TRBV7-9	medium-sized	TRBJ2-5	TRBD1	CASSSRQGARETQYF	TGTGCCAGCAGCTCGCGACAGGGGGCGCGTGAGACCCAGTACTTC
TRBV6-6	medium-sized	TRBJ1-1	NA	CASKKQGGEPAFF	TGTGCCAGCAAGAAACAGGGAGGGGAGCCGGCTTTCTTT
TRBV15	NA	TRBJ2-5	NA	CATSPGGETQYF	TGTGCCACGAGTCCCGGCGGGGAGACCCAGTACTTC
TRBV27	NA	TRBJ2-3	TRBD2	CASTELAGADTQYF	TGTGCCAGCACCGAGCTAGCGGGAGCCGATACGCAGTATTTT
TRBV27	NA	TRBJ2-7	NA	CASSLAGHPGRYF	TGTGCCAGCAGTTTAGCGGGACACCCGGGGCGGTACTTC
TRBV11-2	NA	TRBJ2-5	NA	CASSPRLRETQYF	TGTGCCAGCAGCCCCCGACTACGCGAGACCCAGTACTTC
TRBV20-1	medium-sized	TRBJ1-1	NA	CSARAVGGNTEAFF	TGCAGTGCTAGAGCGGTGGGGGGGAACACTGAAGCTTTCTTT
TRBV7-9	NA	TRBJ1-1	NA	CASSLGTEAFF	TGTGCCAGCAGCTTAGGAACTGAAGCTTTCTTT
TRBV19	few	TRBJ1-5	NA	CASNVPGTRNQPQHF	TGTGCCAGTAACGTACCGGGGACGAGAAATCAGCCCCAGCATTTT
TRBV5-1	few	TRBJ2-7	TRBD1	CASSLLQGAHNEQYF	TGCGCCAGCAGCTTGCTACAGGGGGCGCATAACGAGCAGTACTTC
TRBV7-9	once	TRBJ2-5	NA	CASSPESEETQYF	TGTGCCAGCAGCCCCGAATCCGAGGAGACCCAGTACTTC
TRBV6-5	medium-sized	TRBJ1-1	TRBD1	CASSQGAEAFF	TGTGCCAGCAGCCAGGGGGCTGAAGCTTTCTTT
TRBV28	medium-sized	TRBJ2-1	TRBD2	CASSLSPAGGMNEQFF	TGTGCCAGCAGTTTATCTCCGGCGGGAGGTATGAATGAGCAGTTCTTC
TRBV9	few	TRBJ1-3	NA	CASSVDFGNTIYF	TGTGCCAGCAGCGTGGATTTTGGAAACACCATATATTTT
TRBV7-9	large	TRBJ1-6	NA	CASSQDSGNSPLHF	TGTGCCAGCAGTCAGGACAGCGGAAATTCACCCCTCCACTTT
TRBV7-9	large	TRBJ2-1	TRBD2	CASSKPGLADEQFF	TGTGCCAGCAGCAAACCGGGACTAGCAGATGAGCAGTTCTTC
TRBV9	medium-sized	TRBJ2-1	TRBD2	CASSSLGTSGGDEQFF	TGTGCCAGCAGCTCCCTCGGGACTAGCGGGGGAGATGAGCAGTTCTTC
TRBV27	medium-sized	TRBJ2-4	TRBD1	CASKGTGENIQYF	TGTGCCAGCAAAGGGACAGGGGAAAACATTCAGTACTTC
TRBV28	few	TRBJ2-7	NA	CASSPLGWPYEQYF	TGTGCCAGCAGTCCCTTGGGGTGGCCCTACGAGCAGTACTTC
TRBV14	medium-sized	TRBJ2-6	NA	CASSQGANVLTF	TGTGCCAGCAGCCAAGGAGCCAACGTCCTGACTTTC
TRBV12-3/TRBV12-4	few	TRBJ1-1	TRBD1	CASSYSGTGNTEAFF	TGTGCCAGCAGTTACTCTGGGACAGGGAACACTGAAGCTTTCTTT
TRBV11-3	NA	TRBJ2-3	NA	CASSADTDGAQYF	TGTGCCAGCAGCGCCGACACCGATGGGGCGCAGTATTTT
TRBV4-2	medium-sized	TRBJ1-2	NA	CASSQDRGSGYTF	TGTGCCAGCAGCCAAGATCGAGGGTCCGGCTACACCTTC
TRBV2	once	TRBJ2-3	TRBD2	CASSLTSGNSDTQYF	TGTGCCAGCAGTCTAACTAGCGGGAACTCAGATACGCAGTATTTT
TRBV9	NA	TRBJ1-1	NA	CASSVEPDPTEAFF	TGTGCCAGCAGCGTAGAACCCGACCCCACTGAAGCTTTCTTT
TRBV4-2	NA	TRBJ2-1	NA	CASSRTGGGLAGSYNEQFF	TGTGCCAGCAGCCGGACAGGGGGCGGACTAGCGGGCTCCTACAATGAGCAGTTCTTC
TRBV7-9	few	TRBJ1-1	NA	CASSLEDTEAFF	TGTGCCAGCAGCTTAGAAGACACTGAAGCTTTCTTT
TRBV20-1	NA	TRBJ1-1	TRBD1	CSAREGGPGPGTFF	TGCAGTGCTAGAGAAGGGGGCCCAGGCCCTGGAACTTTCTTT
TRBV11-2	NA	TRBJ2-2	NA	CASSLAGYTGELFF	TGTGCCAGCAGCTTAGCTGGGTACACCGGGGAGCTGTTTTTT
TRBV27	few	TRBJ2-3	TRBD2	CASSPFAGVADTQYF	TGTGCCAGCAGTCCTTTTGCGGGAGTAGCAGATACGCAGTATTTT